The T cell receptor beta chain under discussion was sequenced for a study of human T cells and chemical hapten exposure. The CDR3 contains 12 residues. Germline loops: CDR1 MDHEN, CDR2 SYDVKM. TCRdb called the RACE reads again in MiXCR, with one record for every CDR3 protein. The sample has 240,000 or so distinct CDR3 sequences, about 9% seen once. Time point in this sample: pre-sensitization, week 0. Specified treatment: therapeutic diphenylcyclopropenone sensitization with weekly scalp DPC. This receptor was identified in a woman aged 40 to 50 with alopecia areata. Some clones in this sample may be carry-over from other donors' samples. This sample comprised whole blood, obtained in connection with sensitization to the hapten diphenylcyclopropenone (DPC). J is TRBJ1-2 and V is TRBV28; 7 bases are a match to TRBD1. In DNA, the CDR3 is TGTGCAGAAGGGGGCGAGTTCTATGGCTACACCTTC. This sequence encodes CAEGGEFYGYTF.